The rows below give T cell receptor beta chains drawn from one sample of a study of control samples from healthy donors and cancer patients. Sequencing was performed with immunoSEQ multiplex PCR; in TCRdb, only in-frame clones are kept and a portion is missing. The sample records about 84,000 clones, 80% to 90% being singletons. The sequenced sample was PBMCs. Receptors were obtained from a man between 60 and 75 years old with head and neck cancer. Both conserved end residues are part of each CDR3. Fields, in order: CDR3 protein, CDR3 DNA, J gene, D gene, V gene, clone size. The D gene is left open where the match is weak. Clone size is not always given. Where it is, it says once, few, many or a class for expanded clones.

CASRGLSPLQFF	TGTGCCAGCAGGGGACTTAGCCCTCTGCAGTTCTTC	TRBJ2-1	-	TRBV6-5	-
CASSPDRDRGRRKLFF	TGTGCCAGCAGTCCGGACCGGGACAGGGGACGGAGAAAACTGTTTTTT	TRBJ1-4	TRBD1	TRBV6-6	-
CASSQSGRRGNTIYF	TGCGCCAGCAGTCAATCAGGGAGACGGGGAAACACCATATATTTT	TRBJ1-3	-	TRBV23-1	-
CASRQSTDTQYF	TGCGCCAGTCGGCAGTCCACAGATACGCAGTATTTT	TRBJ2-3	-	TRBV5-1	-
CASSLVAGFYEQYF	TGTGCCAGCAGCTTAGTGGCGGGGTTCTACGAGCAGTACTTC	TRBJ2-7	-	TRBV11-2	-
CASSSRGQGKREKLFF	TGTGCCAGCAGCTCAAGGGGTCAGGGAAAGAGAGAAAAACTGTTTTTT	TRBJ1-4	-	TRBV7-9	many
CASGTSYEQYF	TGTGCCAGCGGGACTAGCTACGAGCAGTACTTC	TRBJ2-7	TRBD2	TRBV28	-
CASRYPGPYEQYF	TGTGCCAGCAGGTATCCGGGACCCTACGAGCAGTACTTC	TRBJ2-7	-	TRBV2	-
CASSQGKGGRRDGYTF	TGTGCCAGCAGCCAAGGAAAAGGGGGGCGCCGCGATGGCTACACCTTC	TRBJ1-2	-	TRBV14	few
CASSTRTGRDEQYF	TGTGCCAGCAGCACTCGGACAGGGAGGGACGAGCAGTACTTC	TRBJ2-7	-	TRBV13	-
CASSQAVAGGFADTQYF	TGCGCCAGCAGCCAAGCGGTAGCGGGAGGGTTCGCAGATACGCAGTATTTT	TRBJ2-3	TRBD2	TRBV4-1	-
CASSSLMIREQFF	TGTGCCAGCAGCTCCTTAATGATCCGGGAGCAGTTCTTC	TRBJ2-1	-	TRBV7-8	-
CASSFRATSGRANRHEQFF	TGTGCCAGCTCCTTCAGAGCGACTAGCGGGAGGGCCAATAGACATGAGCAGTTCTTC	TRBJ2-1	TRBD2	TRBV18	-
CASTPGAHSETQYF	TGTGCCAGCACCCCCGGGGCGCATAGTGAGACCCAGTACTTC	TRBJ2-5	-	TRBV6-5	-
CASSPPYHEKLFF	TGTGCCAGCAGCCCTCCGTACCATGAAAAACTGTTTTTT	TRBJ1-4	-	TRBV7-9	-
CASSLSGNQPQHF	TGTGCCAGCAGTTTATCAGGAAATCAGCCCCAGCATTTT	TRBJ1-5	-	TRBV27	-
CASSPPNGNTDTQYF	TGTGCCAGCTCACCGCCTAACGGGAACACAGATACGCAGTATTTT	TRBJ2-3	-	TRBV18	-
CASSFGLYTGELFF	TGTGCCAGCAGTTTTGGACTATACACCGGGGAGCTGTTTTTT	TRBJ2-2	-	TRBV27	-
CASSDGRPPGGSPLHF	TGTGCCAGCAGTGATGGACGGCCCCCCGGGGGCTCACCCCTCCACTTT	TRBJ1-6	-	TRBV2	-
CASSEGTGYGYTF	TGTGCCAGCAGTGAAGGGACAGGGTATGGCTACACCTTC	TRBJ1-2	TRBD1	TRBV2	-
CASSRGGGLGYTF	TGCGCCAGCAGCCGCGGTGGAGGTCTAGGCTACACCTTC	TRBJ1-2	-	TRBV5-1	-
CASSFAGTTEAFF	TGTGCCAGCAGCTTCGCCGGGACCACTGAAGCTTTCTTT	TRBJ1-1	-	TRBV5-4	-
CASSQTPGGSGEQYF	TGTGCCAGCAGCCAGACCCCTGGAGGGTCCGGCGAGCAGTACTTC	TRBJ2-7	-	TRBV9	-
CASSSGAFYGYTF	TGTGCCAGCAGTTCGGGAGCTTTCTATGGCTACACCTTC	TRBJ1-2	-	TRBV28	-
CASSQWSSYNEQFF	TGCGCCAGCAGCCAGTGGAGCTCCTACAATGAGCAGTTCTTC	TRBJ2-1	-	TRBV4-1	-
CASQRGTNNSPLHF	TGTGCCAGCCAGCGAGGGACGAATAATTCACCCCTCCACTTT	TRBJ1-6	-	TRBV7-9	many
CASSLGLAAITDTQYF	TGTGCCAGCAGCTTGGGTCTAGCGGCGATCACAGATACGCAGTATTTT	TRBJ2-3	TRBD2	TRBV5-6	-
CASSVDRGFGEQYF	TGTGCCAGCAGTGTGGACAGGGGATTCGGCGAGCAGTACTTC	TRBJ2-7	TRBD1	TRBV2	-
CASSRGGSGEQFF	TGTGCCAGCAGCCGCGGCGGGAGCGGGGAGCAGTTCTTC	TRBJ2-1	TRBD2	TRBV3-1/TRBV3-2	-
CASSPYGGTVLDTQYF	TGCGCCAGCAGCCCCTATGGTGGGACGGTCTTGGATACGCAGTATTTT	TRBJ2-3	-	TRBV4-1	-
CASSPFIQGHGYTF	TGTGCCAGCAGCCCCTTTATTCAGGGTCATGGCTACACCTTC	TRBJ1-2	-	TRBV7-2	-
CASSLEGARNTEAFF	TGTGCCAGTAGTTTGGAGGGGGCCCGGAACACTGAAGCTTTCTTT	TRBJ1-1	TRBD1	TRBV19	-
CASSLAWGETQYF	TGTGCCAGCAGTTTAGCTTGGGGTGAGACCCAGTACTTC	TRBJ2-5	-	TRBV12-3/TRBV12-4	-
CASSRERNEQFF	TGTGCCAGCTCACGGGAGAGAAATGAGCAGTTCTTC	TRBJ2-1	-	TRBV18	-
CASSTRDREPSYEQYF	TGTGCCAGCAGCACCCGGGACAGGGAACCCAGCTACGAGCAGTACTTC	TRBJ2-7	-	TRBV21-1	-
CASSQDPLGSGSTDTQYF	TGTGCCAGCAGCCAAGACCCGCTAGGTAGCGGGAGCACAGATACGCAGTATTTT	TRBJ2-3	TRBD2	TRBV4-2	few
CASKGVETQYF	TGCGCCAGCAAAGGAGTGGAGACCCAGTACTTC	TRBJ2-5	-	TRBV5-1	-
CASSYGTALSQNTQYF	TGTGCCAGCAGTTACGGGACAGCACTATCACAAAATACGCAGTATTTT	TRBJ2-3	TRBD1	TRBV6-6	-
CASSSGLAGGYTGELFF	TGTGCCAGCAGCTCCGGACTAGCGGGAGGGTACACCGGGGAGCTGTTTTTT	TRBJ2-2	TRBD2	TRBV5-4	-
CASSRNSYSNQPQHF	TGTGCCAGCAGCCGAAACAGTTATAGCAATCAGCCCCAGCATTTT	TRBJ1-5	-	TRBV6-6	few
CASSQQETQYF	TGCGCCAGTTCGCAGCAAGAGACCCAGTACTTC	TRBJ2-5	-	TRBV10-2	-